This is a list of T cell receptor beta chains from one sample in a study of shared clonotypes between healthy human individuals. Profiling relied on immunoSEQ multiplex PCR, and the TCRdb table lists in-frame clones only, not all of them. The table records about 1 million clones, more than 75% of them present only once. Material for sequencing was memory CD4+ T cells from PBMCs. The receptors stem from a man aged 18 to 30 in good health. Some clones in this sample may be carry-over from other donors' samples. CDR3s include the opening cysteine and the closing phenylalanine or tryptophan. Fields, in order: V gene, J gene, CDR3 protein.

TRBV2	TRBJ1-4	CASREAGGLEKLFF
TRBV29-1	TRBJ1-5	CSVEAANGQPQHF
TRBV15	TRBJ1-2	CATSRDRGYGYTF
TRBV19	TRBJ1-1	CASSITSQGNTEAFF
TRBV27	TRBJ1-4	CASTPTGSTNEKLFF
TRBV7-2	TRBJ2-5	CASSPQSKTQYF
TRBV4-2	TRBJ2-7	CASSQPGLAGGYEQYF
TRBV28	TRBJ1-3	CASSLWRTGGNGNTIYF
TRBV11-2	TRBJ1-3	CASSLFRGPGNTIYF
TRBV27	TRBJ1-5	CASRLTGLSGSGPQHF
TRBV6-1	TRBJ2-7	CASSLRTSGGYEQYF
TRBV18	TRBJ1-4	CASSLGTGATNEKLFF
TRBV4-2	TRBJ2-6	CASSQGDNNSGANVLTF
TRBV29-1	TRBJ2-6	CSVNIQAGANVLTF
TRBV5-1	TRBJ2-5	CASSPGTGKETQYF
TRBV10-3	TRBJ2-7	CAISESVNLDEQYF
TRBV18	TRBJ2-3	CASSLGTSADTQYF